A single sample gave rise to the 2 T cell receptor beta chains below, sequenced in a study of T-cell memory formation after mild COVID-19. In TCRdb, the 5' RACE reads were re-called with MiXCR into one record per CDR3 protein. The table records approximately 500,000 distinct CDR3 sequences, roughly 23% of them present only once. Specimen: PBMCs or a T cell subset sorted from them (not recorded which). The receptors shown here come from an adult woman who had mild COVID-19 (a few samples of this study predate the infection). Cell type and time point are not known.

This clonotype was counted a few times. The chain uses TRBV5-5 and TRBJ1-1; no reliable D call. Trimming cost V 2 bases and J 1 base, with 15 bases left between them. The CDR3 consists of 16 residues. Germline values: CDR1 SGHKS, CDR2 YYEKEE (reference sequence). CDR3 nucleotides: TGTGCCAGCAGCTTCAATTGGCGGACGGGGAACACTGAAGCTTTCTTT. Translation: CASSFNWRTGNTEAFF.

In DNA, the CDR3 is TGTGCCAGCACCCCGCAGCAGGAAGGCTACGAGCAGTACTTC. Amino acids: CASTPQQEGYEQYF. The genes are TRBV6-6 and TRBJ2-7; D gene unclear. CDR3 length equals 14 residues. Trimming left V 7 bases short and J 3 bases short, with 16 bases between. Germline values: CDR1 MNHNY, CDR2 SVGAGI (reference sequence).